The 9 T cell receptor beta chains reported below all come from one sample, sequenced in a study of blood T cells in healthy people across ages. For the second PCR, which ran for about 6 to 11 cycles, a sample-barcoded 5' primer and a J-beta primer mix were used. TCRdb ran MiXCR on the 5' RACE reads and lists one entry per CDR3 protein. The sample lists about 1.6 million distinct CDR3 sequences; about 31% were seen once. Sequencing was done on a sample of blood. The receptors come from a woman between 25 and 40 years old in good health.

This sequence joins TRBV12-3 or TRBV12-4 and TRBJ2-7; TRBD1 matches 8 bases. V shed 6 bases and J 6 bases; nucleotides not matched to a gene: 13. The CDR3 covers 15 residues. The CDR3 reads CASSTTGGGFSEQYF. In nucleotides, the CDR3 is TGTGCCAGCAGCACTACAGGGGGAGGTTTTTCCGAGCAGTACTTC.

This clonotype came up a few times. The chain joins TRBV7-9 to TRBJ2-7, with 7 bases matching TRBD2. Germline CDR1 is SEHNR and CDR2 is FQNEAQ (reference sequence). The CDR3 covers 14 residues. V trimming: 0 bases; J trimming: 5 bases; junction bases outside the gene matches: 4. CDR3 nucleotide sequence: TGTGCCAGCAGCTTAGCCTCCGCGGGGGACGAGCAGTACTTC. It yields the protein CASSLASAGDEQYF.

The chain employs TRBV5-6 and TRBJ2-2, with TRBD1 identical over 8 bases. The germline V gene has CDR1 SGHDT and CDR2 YYEEEE. Losses at the gene ends were 4 bases for V and 5 bases for J; bases not matched to a gene: 10. There are 16 residues in the CDR3. The CDR3, as DNA: TGTGCCAGCAGCGGCCCTGACAGGGGAGAAACCGGGGAGCTGTTTTTT. Protein product: CASSGPDRGETGELFF.

As concerns this clonotype: It is unclear where the CDR3 begins or ends on the DNA, so no DNA is shown, and the CDR3 is as TCRdb lists it. The chain is built from TRBV12-3 or TRBV12-4 and TRBJ2-7; TRBD1, as called in the table, went unchecked against the DNA. The CDR3 is 15 residues long, counting both termini. CDR3 in amino acids: CASSFGPGPSYEQYF.

The chain has TRBV5-1 and TRBJ1-1, with D tentatively TRBD1 (5 bases). The CDR3 totals 16 residues. Trimming took 1 base from V and 6 from J, leaving 19 bases between them. The V gene's germline CDR1 is SGHRS and CDR2 YFSETQ. The CDR3 DNA sequence: TGCGCCAGCAGCTTGTGGGGGGGTCCGCTAGGCGCTGAAGCTTTCTTT. Translating gives CASSLWGGPLGAEAFF.

The chain recombines TRBV6-1 with TRBJ1-1, with 10 bases identical to TRBD1. CDR3 length: 16 residues. The germline CDR1 and CDR2 sequences are MNHNS and SASEGT. J gave up 3 bases and V 3 bases, and 7 bases lay outside the gene matches. The CDR3 DNA reads as TGTGCCAGCAGTGAGCCTCGGACAGGGGGGTACACTGAAGCTTTCTTT. This codes for CASSEPRTGGYTEAFF.

This chain joins TRBV5-1 and TRBJ1-1, with D possibly matching TRBD1 (6 bases). Trimming pared 4 bases from V and 5 bases from J, leaving 18 bases between. The CDR3 is 15 amino acids. In germline, CDR1 is SGHRS, CDR2 YFSETQ. For the CDR3, the DNA is TGCGCCAGCAGCGCCACAGGGTTTTTGGTAACTGAAGCTTTCTTT. Translated: CASSATGFLVTEAFF. The full variable domain, with the rest looked up from reference TRBV5-1 and TRBJ1-1, is KAGVTQTPRYLIKTRGQQVTLSCSPISGHRSVSWYQQTPGQGLQFLFEYFSETQRNKGNFPGRFSGRQFSNSRSEMNVSTLELGDSALYLCASSATGFLVTEAFFGQGTRLTVV.

The V and J genes are TRBV10-3 and TRBJ2-7; D not certain. The ends were cut back, 0 bases at V and 1 base at J, with 16 bases in the middle. CDR1 and CDR2 from the germline V gene are ENHRY and SYGVKD. This CDR3 comprises 17 residues. DNA of the CDR3: TGTGCCATCAGTGAGTCATCAAGAGAGGTCCCGTCCTACGAGCAGTACTTC. Its translation: CAISESSREVPSYEQYF.

This chain uses TRBV11-2 with TRBJ2-7, with 9 positions matching TRBD2. Unmatched junction bases numbered 15, after V lost 5 bases and J lost 7 bases. This CDR3 spans 16 amino acids. Germline V gene data show CDR1 as SGHAT and CDR2 as FQNNGV. The CDR3 coding sequence is TGTGCCAGCAGCCCTGTCCGGGGCGGGAGGGGCAATGAGCAGTACTTC. Its protein is CASSPVRGGRGNEQYF.